The 26 T cell receptor beta chains below all came from one sample that was sequenced in a study of T cell responses to AZD1222 COVID-19 vaccine. Produced via immunoSEQ multiplex PCR; TCRdb's table is partial and in-frame only. The sample lists about 60,000 clones, roughly 84% occurring once. The sample consisted of peripheral blood, taken on day 0 of AZD1222 vaccination. These receptors were obtained from an adult in good health.

The CDR3 nucleotides are TGTGCCACCAGCAAAGCAGGGAGCTGGGAGACCCAGTACTTC. Translating it yields CATSKAGSWETQYF. This chain links TRBV15 with TRBJ2-5; tentatively, D is TRBD1 or TRBD2 (5 bases each). The germline V gene encodes CDR1 LNHNV and CDR2 YYDKDF (reference sequence). The germline V and J ends were trimmed by 4 bases and 5 bases, with 14 bases remaining between them. The CDR3 covers 14 residues.

V gene TRBV19 combines with J gene TRBJ1-5; D might be TRBD1 (5 bases). Germline values: CDR1 LNHDA, CDR2 SQIVND (reference sequence). Trimming removed 1 base at V and 6 bases at J, with 13 bases between. CDR3 size: 15 residues. This CDR3 reads CASSIVPGSGQPQHF. In DNA, the CDR3 is TGTGCCAGTAGTATAGTTCCAGGGAGTGGTCAGCCCCAGCATTTT. Using reference TRBV19 and TRBJ1-5 for the parts outside the CDR3, the full variable domain is DGGITQSPKYLFRKEGQNVTLSCEQNLNHDAMYWYRQDPGQGLRLIYYSQIVNDFQKGDIAEGYSVSREKKESFPLTVTSAQKNPTAFYLCASSIVPGSGQPQHFGDGTRLSIL.

This sequence joins TRBV5-5 and TRBJ2-7, with 10 nucleotides matching TRBD1. Losses at the gene ends were 1 base for V and 0 bases for J; bases not matched to a gene: 10. The V gene's germline CDR1 is SGHKS and CDR2 YYEKEE (reference sequence). The CDR3 runs to 18 residues. CDR3 sequence reads: CASSLRGSGQGSSYEQYF. CDR3 sequence (DNA): TGTGCCAGCAGCTTGAGAGGTTCGGGACAGGGGTCCTCCTACGAGCAGTACTTC.

The chain couples TRBV19 to TRBJ2-2, with a weak D call TRBD2 (5 bases). CDR3 length: 13 residues. Germline-derived CDR1 and CDR2 are LNHDA and SQIVND (reference sequence). V lost 7 bases and J lost 4, with 10 bases in between. The CDR3: CASNGVGTGELFF. The CDR3 bases are TGTGCCAGTAACGGGGTGGGCACCGGGGAGCTGTTTTTT.

The J gene is TRBJ2-3, the V gene TRBV6-5, with 11 bases matching TRBD2. Looked up from germline, CDR1 is MNHEY and CDR2 is SVGAGI. Trimming took 6 bases from V and 5 from J; bases not matched to a gene: 7. The CDR3 consists of 15 residues. The CDR3, as DNA: TGTGCCAGCAGCCCGGGACTAGCGGTTAAAGATACGCAGTATTTT. Its protein product is CASSPGLAVKDTQYF.

The CDR3 coding sequence is TGCGCCAGCAGCGAGGACGGAGCCTACGAGCAGTACTTC. As protein: CASSEDGAYEQYF. The rearrangement uses TRBV10-2 and TRBJ2-7, with D unresolved. The germline V gene encodes CDR1 WSHSY and CDR2 SAAADI. V shed 6 bases and J shed 2 bases, with 11 bases lying between them. CDR3 size: 13 residues.

This clone was recorded a few times. The sample contains more than one DNA sequence encoding this CDR3. The chain recombines TRBV7-6 with TRBJ2-7, with 7 bases matching TRBD1. J gave up 2 bases and V 4 bases, and 5 bases lay outside the gene matches. The CDR3 loop spans 14 amino acids. Germline lookup yields CDR1 SGHVS and CDR2 FNYEAQ. Written as DNA, the CDR3 is TGTGCCAGCAGCTCCCGGGACAGAACCTACGAGCAGTACTTC. As protein: CASSSRDRTYEQYF.

This chain uses TRBV18 with TRBJ2-7; D might be TRBD1 or TRBD2, each matching 5 bases. The CDR3 is 15 residues long. V was shortened by 6 bases and J by 0 bases, with 15 bases between the two germline ends. CDR1 and CDR2 from the germline V gene are KGHSH and LQKENI. The CDR3 protein is CASSGGTQSSYEQYF. The CDR3 region has the DNA TGTGCCAGCTCGGGTGGGACCCAAAGCTCCTACGAGCAGTACTTC.

The rearrangement joins TRBV5-6 to TRBJ1-6, with D perhaps TRBD1 (6 bases). Trimming took off 0 bases at V and 8 bases at J, with 15 bases between the two ends. The CDR3 contains 16 residues. Germline CDR1 SGHDT, CDR2 YYEEEE. This CDR3 reads CASSLDMQHRDSPLHF. CDR3 coding DNA: TGTGCCAGCAGCTTGGATATGCAGCACAGGGATTCACCCCTCCACTTT. The variable domain in full, with the rest retrieved from reference TRBV5-6 and TRBJ1-6, is DAGVTQSPTHLIKTRGQQVTLRCSPKSGHDTVSWYQQALGQGPQFIFQYYEEEERQRGNFPDRFSGHQFPNYSSELNVNALLLGDSALYLCASSLDMQHRDSPLHFGNGTRLTVT.

This clone was seen only a few times. The chain couples TRBV6-5 to TRBJ2-7; TRBD2 might be the D (6 bases). The CDR3 is made up of 13 amino acids. Looked up from germline, CDR1 is MNHEY and CDR2 is SVGAGI. V was trimmed by 6 bases and J by 4 bases, leaving 13 bases between them. CDR3 nucleotide sequence: TGTGCCAGCAGAGCGGGTTTCCGATACGAGCAGTACTTC. Encoded protein: CASRAGFRYEQYF.

The chain recombines TRBV3-1 (or the pseudogene TRBV3-2) with TRBJ2-5, with 12 bases that match TRBD1. V lost 4 bases and J lost 4; bases outside the gene matches: 1. CDR3 length: 14 amino acids. CDR1 and CDR2 from the germline V gene are LGHDT and YNNKEL (reference sequence). In nucleotides, the CDR3 is TGTGCCAGCAGCCGGGACAGGGGGCTAGAGACCCAGTACTTC. Amino acid sequence: CASSRDRGLETQYF.

The chain is built from TRBV3-1 (or the pseudogene TRBV3-2) and TRBJ2-7; the D gene is possibly TRBD2 (5 bases). The germline V gene encodes CDR1 LGHDT and CDR2 YNNKEL (reference sequence). This CDR3 spans 15 amino acids. Trimming took off 3 bases at V and 8 bases at J, with 20 bases between the two ends. CDR3 amino acids: CASSQGLDLRGKQYF. The CDR3 DNA reads as TGTGCCAGCAGCCAGGGCCTGGACTTACGAGGAAAGCAGTACTTC.

The chain uses TRBV24-1 and TRBJ2-5; D ambiguous. With 1 base removed from V and 2 bases from J, the gap between germline ends came to 7 bases. The CDR3 extends over 14 amino acids. From germline, CDR1 is KGHDR and CDR2 SFDVKD. The CDR3 region has the DNA TGTGCCACCAGTGATTTTTTGGCTCAAGAGACCCAGTACTTC. Its protein is CATSDFLAQETQYF.

The chain carries TRBV7-9 and TRBJ2-7, with D unresolved. Germline-derived CDR1 and CDR2 are SEHNR and FQNEAQ (reference sequence). V lost 1 base and J lost 3, with 16 bases in between. The CDR3 extends over 16 amino acids. CDR3 DNA: TGTGCCAGCAGCTTAGATGGAGTCCCGGCAAGCTACGAGCAGTACTTC. It yields the protein CASSLDGVPASYEQYF. The complete variable domain, with remaining parts taken from reference TRBV7-9 and TRBJ2-7, reads DTGVSQNPRHKITKRGQNVTFRCDPISEHNRLYWYRQTLGQGPEFLTYFQNEAQLEKSRLLSDRFSAERPKGSFSTLEIQRTEQGDSAMYLCASSLDGVPASYEQYFGPGTRLTVT.

The gene calls are TRBV11-1 and TRBJ1-2, with a weak D call TRBD1 (5 bases). V shed 2 bases and J shed 6 bases, with 10 bases lying between them. The CDR3 spans 13 residues. The germline V gene encodes CDR1 SGHAT and CDR2 FQDESV (reference sequence). This CDR3 is CASSLQGGDGYTF. DNA of the CDR3: TGTGCCAGCAGCTTACAGGGTGGCGATGGCTACACCTTC.

The chain recombines TRBV5-4 with TRBJ1-3; D uncertain. The CDR3 is 14 residues long. The germline V gene encodes CDR1 SGHNT and CDR2 YYREEE (reference sequence). V was trimmed by 1 base and J by 0 bases, leaving 5 bases between them. CDR3 amino acids: CASSLTGSGNTIYF. The CDR3, as DNA: TGTGCCAGCAGCTTGACGGGCTCTGGAAACACCATATATTTT.

The rearrangement joins TRBV7-2 to TRBJ2-1; 13 bases are a match to TRBD2. Losses at the gene ends were 6 bases for V and 6 bases for J; bases not matched to a gene: 5. Germline V gene sequence: CDR1 SGHTA, CDR2 FQGNSA. The CDR3 is 15 residues long. CDR3 protein: CASRGTSGGGNEQFF. For the CDR3, the DNA is TGTGCCAGCAGAGGAACTAGCGGGGGGGGCAATGAGCAGTTCTTC.

This rearrangement joins TRBV6-2 or TRBV6-3 to TRBJ2-6; D unclear. The length of the CDR3 is 15 residues. Per germline, CDR1 MNHEY and CDR2 SVGEGT. The ends were cut back, 4 bases at V and 0 bases at J, with 7 bases in the middle. The CDR3 here is CASSLTSSGANVLTF. DNA of the CDR3: TGTGCCAGCAGTTTAACCAGCTCTGGGGCCAACGTCCTGACTTTC.

V is TRBV21-1 and J is TRBJ1-4. TRBV21-1 is tagged as a pseudogene. The CDR3 totals 13 residues. CDR3 sequence (DNA): TGTGCCAGCAGCATTGCCCCGGGTGAAAAACTGTTTTTT. As protein: CASSIAPGEKLFF.

CDR3 sequence: CAWSAALRQGPYEQYF. The CDR3 DNA sequence: TGTGCCTGGAGTGCTGCTCTTCGGCAGGGACCCTACGAGCAGTACTTC. This sequence joins TRBV30 and TRBJ2-7; D tentatively fits TRBD1 or TRBD2 (5 bases each). The CDR3 contains 16 residues. Trimming shortened V by 1 base and J by 2 bases, and 18 bases separated the two germline ends. Germline V gene sequence: CDR1 GTSNPN, CDR2 SVGIG (reference sequence).

The sample holds a few counts of this clone. The chain carries TRBV7-2 and TRBJ1-2, with 8 bases lining up with TRBD1. This CDR3 has 15 residues. In germline, CDR1 is SGHTA, CDR2 FQGNSA. After removal of 5 bases from V and 7 bases from J, the junction contained 12 bases not matched to a gene. The CDR3 DNA is TGTGCCAGCAGCCCCGGGCCCAGGGGGCGCGGTGGCTACACCTTC. Protein sequence: CASSPGPRGRGGYTF.

The chain combines TRBV14 with TRBJ1-1, with D maybe TRBD1 (5 bases). The germline V gene has CDR1 SGHDN and CDR2 FVKESK. This CDR3 contains 13 residues. V lost 0 bases to trimming and J lost 7 bases, with 9 bases between them. CDR3 region: CASSQDRAIEAFF. CDR3 bases: TGTGCCAGCAGCCAAGACAGGGCTATTGAAGCTTTCTTT.

This chain links TRBV10-3 with TRBJ2-3; TRBD2 is a possible D gene (6 bases). This CDR3 comprises 15 residues. From germline, CDR1 is ENHRY and CDR2 SYGVKD. Trimming pared 4 bases from V and 3 bases from J, leaving 14 bases between. This CDR3 reads CAISVAGGSTDTQYF. The DNA of the CDR3 is TGTGCCATCAGTGTCGCTGGAGGGAGTACAGATACGCAGTATTTT.

CDR3 DNA: TGTGCCAGCAGTTACGGGAGACAGGGTCACTACGAGCAGTACTTC. The encoded protein is CASSYGRQGHYEQYF. The chain combines TRBV6-5 with TRBJ2-7; TRBD1 matches at 7 bases. CDR1 is MNHEY and CDR2 is SVGAGI in the germline V gene. Unmatched junction bases numbered 7, after V lost 2 bases and J lost 3 bases. The CDR3 is 15 amino acids.

J is TRBJ2-1 and V is TRBV9, with TRBD1 matching 7 bases. There are 17 residues in the CDR3. Germline CDR1 and CDR2: SGDLS and YYNGEE. The V segment lost 2 bases and the J segment 0 bases; nucleotides outside the gene matches: 8. CDR3 bases: TGTGCCAGCAGCGTCGAGACAGGGCTAAGCTCCTACAATGAGCAGTTCTTC. It yields the protein CASSVETGLSSYNEQFF.

In its sample, this clone ranks as medium-sized. CDR3 sequence (DNA): TGTGCCAGCAGCGAGGACAGTGGGAACCGTAACTATGGCTACACCTTC. This encodes CASSEDSGNRNYGYTF. This rearrangement joins TRBV7-6 to TRBJ1-2; D is possibly TRBD1 (6 bases). The germline V and J ends were trimmed by 5 bases and 1 base, with 17 bases remaining between them. Germline-derived CDR1 and CDR2 are SGHVS and FNYEAQ. This CDR3 has 16 residues.